Below, 16 T cell receptor beta chains from the same sample are listed, as sequenced in a study of circulating and synovial CD4+ cells in juvenile arthritis. Assay used: immunoSEQ multiplex PCR; TCRdb lists only in-frame clones, some missing. The table shows about 33,000 clones, with roughly 96% occurring only once. The sequenced material came from CD4+ T cells from blood. Every receptor here comes from a human donor with juvenile idiopathic arthritis.

This clone was picked up a small number of times. The chain links TRBV6-1 to TRBJ1-1; no clear D. The CDR3 runs 13 residues. Germline values: CDR1 MNHNS, CDR2 SASEGT. V was trimmed by 7 bases and J by 1 base, leaving 10 bases between them. DNA of the CDR3: TGTGCCAGCACCCTTGCAGGGAACACTGAAGCTTTCTTT. It encodes CASTLAGNTEAFF.

Regarding this clone: Other nucleotide sequences from this sample produce the same CDR3. The rearrangement uses TRBV5-6 and TRBJ1-6, with D possibly TRBD1 on 5 matching bases. CDR1 SGHDT and CDR2 YYEEEE come from the germline V gene. Trimming pared 0 bases from V and 3 bases from J, leaving 10 bases between. CDR3 length: 16 amino acids. CDR3 in amino acids: CASSLAGANYNSPLHF. The CDR3 DNA sequence: TGTGCCAGCAGCTTGGCTGGGGCAAACTATAATTCACCCCTCCACTTT.

This clone was counted between two and nine times. The chain joins TRBV6-6 to TRBJ2-7; 9 bases are a match to TRBD1. The CDR3 extends over 13 amino acids. The junction had 6 bases not matched to a gene; V was cut back by 8 bases and J by 4 bases. In germline, CDR1 is MNHNY, CDR2 SVGAGI (reference sequence). CDR3 sequence (DNA): TGTGCCAGCCGGGACAGGGCCGGGTACGAGCAGTACTTC. Translating it yields CASRDRAGYEQYF.

The chain is built from TRBV2 and TRBJ2-2; TRBD2 matches at 10 bases. Germline values: CDR1 SNHLY, CDR2 FYNNEI. V lost 7 bases, J lost 0 bases, and 8 bases stayed unmatched. The CDR3 has 17 residues. CDR3 in DNA: TGTGCCAGCATCGCTAGCGGGGGAAAGACGAACACCGGGGAGCTGTTTTTT. Residues: CASIASGGKTNTGELFF.

The chain carries TRBV7-9 and TRBJ2-2, with D possibly TRBD1 on 6 matching bases. Trimming removed 1 base at V and 5 bases at J, with 14 bases between. The germline V gene has CDR1 SEHNR and CDR2 FQNEAQ (reference sequence). The CDR3 has 16 residues. The CDR3 is CASSLVGTTSTGELFF. DNA for the CDR3: TGTGCCAGCAGCTTAGTTGGGACAACAAGTACCGGGGAGCTGTTTTTT. The variable domain in full, with the rest retrieved from reference TRBV7-9 and TRBJ2-2, is DTGVSQNPRHKITKRGQNVTFRCDPISEHNRLYWYRQTLGQGPEFLTYFQNEAQLEKSRLLSDRFSAERPKGSFSTLEIQRTEQGDSAMYLCASSLVGTTSTGELFFGEGSRLTVL.

This clone has just a few counts. V gene TRBV5-8 combines with J gene TRBJ2-5; D uncertain. The germline V gene has CDR1 SGHTS and CDR2 YDEGEE. Trimming cost V 6 bases and J 1 base, with 10 bases left between them. The CDR3 contains 13 residues. The CDR3 DNA is TGTGCCAGCACCTTATCTATCCAAGAGACCCAGTACTTC. Protein: CASTLSIQETQYF.

This clone showed up just once. The CDR3 DNA reads as TGTGCCAGCAGCTTGATGGGACTAGCGAACTACGAGCAGTACTTC. Protein: CASSLMGLANYEQYF. This chain links TRBV7-2 with TRBJ2-7; 10 bases are a match to TRBD2. Germline V lookup: CDR1 SGHTA, CDR2 FQGNSA. V was clipped by 3 bases and J by 3 bases; unmatched bases: 5. The CDR3 runs 15 residues.

The sample holds one count of this clone. The chain couples TRBV7-9 to TRBJ1-4, with a tentative D call TRBD1 (6 bases). The CDR3 runs to 14 residues. Trimming removed 4 bases from V and 5 bases from J, with 11 bases in between. Germline V gives CDR1 SEHNR, CDR2 FQNEAQ (reference sequence). The CDR3 DNA sequence: TGTGCCAGCAGCTCGGGACAACAGAATGAAAAACTGTTTTTT. Translation gives CASSSGQQNEKLFF.

The rearrangement links TRBV7-2 to TRBJ2-1; D gene ambiguous. Trimming took 2 bases from V and 2 from J, leaving 16 bases between them. The CDR3 has 17 residues. The germline V gene has CDR1 SGHTA and CDR2 FQGNSA. CDR3 sequence: CASSLLFSVVAYNEQFF. CDR3 in DNA: TGTGCCAGCAGCTTATTGTTCTCGGTAGTTGCCTACAATGAGCAGTTCTTC.

The chain links TRBV7-3 to TRBJ2-5; TRBD2 matches at 9 bases. The J segment lost 4 bases and the V segment lost 1 base, leaving 1 base of the junction unmatched. The CDR3 has 14 residues. The germline CDR1 and CDR2 sequences are SGHTA and FQGTGA. The CDR3 sequence: CASSLSGGAETQYF. The CDR3 region has the DNA TGTGCCAGCAGCTTAAGCGGGGGGGCAGAGACCCAGTACTTC.

This chain links TRBV27 with TRBJ2-7; 7 positions match TRBD1. This CDR3 has 16 amino acids. Germline V CDR1 and CDR2: MNHEY, SMNVEV (reference sequence). V trimming: 6 bases; J trimming: 4 bases; junction bases outside the gene matches: 15. Here the CDR3 reads CASRGLTGSPTYEQYF. CDR3 DNA: TGTGCCAGCAGGGGTCTGACAGGGTCCCCAACTTACGAGCAGTACTTC.

This chain uses TRBV9 with TRBJ2-3, with TRBD1 identical over 7 bases. Looked up from germline, CDR1 is SGDLS and CDR2 is YYNGEE. This CDR3 comprises 15 residues. Losses at the gene ends were 3 bases for V and 3 bases for J; bases not matched to a gene: 7. The CDR3, as DNA: TGTGCCAGCAGCGCCCGACAGGGCGTGACAGATACGCAGTATTTT. Translated, it gives CASSARQGVTDTQYF.

The CDR3 here is CASSQFGTGGETQYF. The CDR3 DNA sequence: TGTGCCAGCAGCCAATTTGGGACCGGGGGGGAGACCCAGTACTTC. The chain is built from TRBV4-2 and TRBJ2-5; 7 bases line up with TRBD2. The V gene's germline CDR1 is LGHNA and CDR2 YNFKEQ. V lost 2 bases and J lost 5; bases outside the gene matches: 8. CDR3 size: 15 residues.

This clone occurred once. CDR3 sequence reads: CAISVSALSGRYQETQYF. In DNA, the CDR3 is TGTGCCATCAGTGTATCGGCCCTTAGCGGGAGGTACCAAGAGACCCAGTACTTC. The chain has TRBV10-3 and TRBJ2-5, with TRBD2 matching over 10 bases. J gave up 0 bases and V 4 bases, and 11 bases lay outside the gene matches. This CDR3 region has 18 residues. Germline loops: CDR1 ENHRY, CDR2 SYGVKD.

The chain joins TRBV10-1 to TRBJ1-1; D might be TRBD1 (5 bases). The CDR3 sequence is 13 residues long. Germline V gene sequence: CDR1 WNHNN, CDR2 SYGVQD (reference sequence). The germline V and J ends were trimmed by 6 bases and 0 bases, with 8 bases remaining between them. The CDR3 reads CASRRQLNTEAFF. The CDR3 DNA is TGCGCCAGCAGACGACAGTTGAACACTGAAGCTTTCTTT.

The chain has TRBV4-1 and TRBJ2-2; TRBD2 matches 8 bases. CDR1 and CDR2 (germline): MGHRA, YSYEKL. The V gene end was trimmed by 1 base and the J gene end by 1 base; junction bases not matched to a gene: 5. The CDR3 has 17 residues. The CDR3 protein is CASSQAFAGGNTGELFF. The CDR3 DNA reads as TGCGCCAGCAGCCAAGCCTTTGCGGGGGGGAACACCGGGGAGCTGTTTTTT.